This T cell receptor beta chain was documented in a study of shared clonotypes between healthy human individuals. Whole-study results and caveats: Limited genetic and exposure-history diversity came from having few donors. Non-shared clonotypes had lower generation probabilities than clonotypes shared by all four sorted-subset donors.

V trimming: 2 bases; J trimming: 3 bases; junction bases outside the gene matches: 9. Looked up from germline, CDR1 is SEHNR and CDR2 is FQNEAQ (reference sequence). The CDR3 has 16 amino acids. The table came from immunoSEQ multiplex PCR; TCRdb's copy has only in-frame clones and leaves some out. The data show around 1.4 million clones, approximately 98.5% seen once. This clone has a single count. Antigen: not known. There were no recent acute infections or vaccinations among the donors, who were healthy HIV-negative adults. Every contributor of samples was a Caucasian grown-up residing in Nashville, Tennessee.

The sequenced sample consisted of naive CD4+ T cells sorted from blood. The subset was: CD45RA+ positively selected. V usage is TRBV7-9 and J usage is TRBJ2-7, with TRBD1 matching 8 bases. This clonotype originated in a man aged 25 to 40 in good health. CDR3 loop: CASSLRQGQVNYEQYF. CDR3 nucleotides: TGTGCCAGCAGCTTAAGGCAGGGACAGGTAAACTACGAGCAGTACTTC.